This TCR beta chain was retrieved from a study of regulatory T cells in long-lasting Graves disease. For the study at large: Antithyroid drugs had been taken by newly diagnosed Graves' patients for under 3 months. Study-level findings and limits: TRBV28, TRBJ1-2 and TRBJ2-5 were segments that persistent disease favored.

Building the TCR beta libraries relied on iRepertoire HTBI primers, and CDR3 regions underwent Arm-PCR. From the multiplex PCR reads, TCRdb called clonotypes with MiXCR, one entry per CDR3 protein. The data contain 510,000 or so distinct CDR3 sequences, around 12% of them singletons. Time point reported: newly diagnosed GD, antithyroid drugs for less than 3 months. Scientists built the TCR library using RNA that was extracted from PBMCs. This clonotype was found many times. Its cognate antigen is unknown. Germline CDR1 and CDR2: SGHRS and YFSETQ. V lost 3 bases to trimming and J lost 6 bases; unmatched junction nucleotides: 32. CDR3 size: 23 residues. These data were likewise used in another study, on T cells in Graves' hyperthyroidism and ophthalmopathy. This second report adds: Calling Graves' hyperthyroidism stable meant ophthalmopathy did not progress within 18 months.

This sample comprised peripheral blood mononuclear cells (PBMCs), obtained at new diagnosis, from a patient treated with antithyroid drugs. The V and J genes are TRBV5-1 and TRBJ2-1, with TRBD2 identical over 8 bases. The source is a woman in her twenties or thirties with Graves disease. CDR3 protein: CASSSSGGRDFLNSGKGGNEQFF. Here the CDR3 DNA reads TGCGCCAGCAGCTCCTCGGGGGGACGAGACTTCCTTAATAGCGGGAAAGGGGGCAATGAGCAGTTCTTC.